This TCR beta chain is drawn from a study of blood T cell repertoires in COVID-19. Study overall: PBMCs, B-cell-depleted T cells, or T cells provided the cDNA or gDNA that made up the material.

This clone was seen more than once but under ten times. The repertoire was sequenced with immunoSEQ multiplex PCR; TCRdb's copy has only in-frame clones and lacks some. The table has around 130,000 clones, approximately 90% seen once; the top ten hold about 17%. This CDR3 is built from 14 residues. Germline loops: CDR1 ENHRY, CDR2 SYGVKD. V lost 6 bases and J lost 2, with 14 bases in between. V and J are TRBV10-3 and TRBJ2-7; a weak D match, TRBD1 (6 bases). The sample consisted of peripheral blood. The receptor was isolated from a man aged 45-65 years with active or convalescent COVID-19. Here the CDR3 DNA reads TGTGCCATCAGGCCGGGACAAATCGCCTACGAGCAGTACTTC. Translated, it gives CAIRPGQIAYEQYF.